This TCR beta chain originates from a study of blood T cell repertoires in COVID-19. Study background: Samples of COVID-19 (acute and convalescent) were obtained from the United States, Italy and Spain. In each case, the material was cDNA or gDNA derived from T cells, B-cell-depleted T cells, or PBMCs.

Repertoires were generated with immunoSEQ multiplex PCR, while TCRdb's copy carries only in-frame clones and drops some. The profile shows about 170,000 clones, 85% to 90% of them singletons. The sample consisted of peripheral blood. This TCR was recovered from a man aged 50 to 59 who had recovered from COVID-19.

CDR3 in DNA: TGTGCCAGCTCACGAGGGACAGAGCCCTACGAGCAGTACTTC. Translated: CASSRGTEPYEQYF. This chain uses TRBV18 with TRBJ2-7, with TRBD1 identical over 7 bases. CDR3 size: 14 residues. Unmatched junction bases numbered 5, after V lost 4 bases and J lost 2 bases. CDR1 is KGHSH and CDR2 is LQKENI in the germline V gene.